Reported below is one T cell receptor (beta chain). Its target is unknown. The entry originates in a study of shared clonotypes between healthy human individuals. In the study overall: CD4 naive cells filled three plates per donor, CD4 memory three, CD8 naive two and CD8 memory one. The study's findings and limits: The diversity represented, both genetic and in exposure history, was limited by few donors.

The ends lost 0 bases at V and 2 bases at J; junction bases unmatched: 10. Germline V gives CDR1 SGHRS, CDR2 YFSETQ. The CDR3 totals 17 residues. Nashville, Tennessee was home to all donors, who were Caucasian adults. TCRdb's table, derived via immunoSEQ multiplex PCR, lists solely in-frame clones and lacks some. Among 550,000 to 850,000 clones listed, over 60% were seen once. The sequenced material came from memory CD4+ T cells sorted from blood. As for subset: CD45RA-negative fraction. The V gene is TRBV5-1, the J gene TRBJ1-1; 7 positions match TRBD1. The receptor comes from a woman in her 30s in good health. The CDR3 protein is CASSLVTGQGGNTEAFF. The CDR3 DNA sequence: TGCGCCAGCAGCTTGGTGACAGGGCAGGGGGGAAACACTGAAGCTTTCTTT.